A single sample gave rise to the 4 T cell receptor beta chains below, sequenced in a study of identical twins. TCRdb redid the calling of the 5' RACE reads with MiXCR, one entry per CDR3 protein. The sample lists some 440,000 distinct CDR3 sequences, more than 20% occurring once. This sample also appeared in a second study, on T cells expressing NK-cell markers.

Sequencing was performed on CD4+ T cells sorted from blood. Receptor source: a young woman in good health.

V is TRBV10-3 and J is TRBJ2-4, with D uncertain. This CDR3 comprises 17 residues. V lost 0 bases and J lost 0, with 12 bases in between. Germline CDR1 ENHRY, CDR2 SYGVKD. This CDR3 reads CAISESLSAEAKNIQYF. CDR3 nucleotides: TGTGCCATCAGTGAGTCGTTAAGCGCAGAAGCCAAAAACATTCAGTACTTC.

In its sample, this clonotype was seen many times. J is TRBJ2-7 and V is TRBV6-5; 9 bases are shared with TRBD1. The CDR3 runs 16 residues. The germline V gene encodes CDR1 MNHEY and CDR2 SVGAGI. V was pared by 0 bases and J by 5 bases, with 8 bases of the junction left unmatched. Here the CDR3 DNA reads TGTGCCAGCAGTTACTCCTGGCCGGGACAGGGTGACGAGCAGTACTTC. Its protein is CASSYSWPGQGDEQYF.

The rearrangement links TRBV7-8 to TRBJ2-7, with a possible D match to TRBD2 (6 bases). V dropped 5 bases and J dropped 6 bases, with 17 bases sitting between them. Germline CDR1 SGHVS, CDR2 FQNEAQ. The CDR3 extends over 14 amino acids. DNA for the CDR3: TGTGCCAGCAGCGCTCGGAGGGGCTTTCTCGAGCAGTACTTC. This translates into CASSARRGFLEQYF. The full variable domain, rest sourced from reference TRBV7-8 and TRBJ2-7, is GAGVSQSPRYKVAKRGQDVALRCDPISGHVSLFWYQQALGQGPEFLTYFQNEAQLDKSGLPSDRFFAERPEGSVSTLKIQRTQQEDSAVYLCASSARRGFLEQYFGPGTRLTVT.

The CDR3 nucleotides read TGCAGCGTCGGTGACCCTAGGGGCGGGGAGCTGTTTTTT. It yields the protein CSVGDPRGGELFF. The chain carries TRBV29-1 and TRBJ2-2; tentatively, D is TRBD1 (5 bases). This CDR3 spans 13 amino acids. Trimming shortened V by 6 bases and J by 7 bases, and 15 bases separated the two germline ends. Germline CDR1 and CDR2: SQVTM and ANQGSEA.